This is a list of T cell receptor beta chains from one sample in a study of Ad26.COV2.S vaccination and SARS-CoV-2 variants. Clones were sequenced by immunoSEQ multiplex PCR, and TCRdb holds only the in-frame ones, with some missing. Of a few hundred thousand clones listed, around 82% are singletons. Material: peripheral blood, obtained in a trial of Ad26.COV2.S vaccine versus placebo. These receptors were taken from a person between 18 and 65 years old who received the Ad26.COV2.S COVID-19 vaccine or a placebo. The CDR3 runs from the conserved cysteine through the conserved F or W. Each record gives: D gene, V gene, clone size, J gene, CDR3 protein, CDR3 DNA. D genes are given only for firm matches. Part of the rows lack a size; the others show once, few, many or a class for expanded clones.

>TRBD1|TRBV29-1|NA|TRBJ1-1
CSVGDSFLEWNTEAFF
TGCAGCGTTGGGGACAGCTTTCTAGAATGGAACACTGAAGCTTTCTTT
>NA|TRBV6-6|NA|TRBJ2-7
CASSYEGPPTGEQYF
TGTGCCAGCAGTTACGAGGGGCCCCCGACGGGCGAGCAGTACTTC
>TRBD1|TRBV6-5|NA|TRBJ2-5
CATRGQVEETQYF
TGTGCCACTCGGGGACAGGTAGAAGAGACCCAGTACTTC
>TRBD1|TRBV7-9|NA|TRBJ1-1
CASSSQGGTEAFF
TGTGCCAGCAGCTCCCAGGGGGGCACTGAAGCTTTCTTT
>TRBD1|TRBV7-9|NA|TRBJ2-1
CASTTSRDQGARGNEQFF
TGTGCCAGCACCACCTCCCGGGATCAGGGGGCGAGAGGGAATGAGCAGTTCTTC
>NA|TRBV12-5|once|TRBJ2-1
CASGWGVENEQFF
TGTGCTAGTGGTTGGGGGGTGGAGAATGAGCAGTTCTTC
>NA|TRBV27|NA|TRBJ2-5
CASSLSVRETQYF
TGTGCCAGCAGTTTATCGGTCAGGGAGACCCAGTACTTC
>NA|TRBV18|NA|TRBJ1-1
CASSPLRGTRDTEAFF
TGTGCCAGCTCACCATTAAGGGGCACCCGGGACACTGAAGCTTTCTTT
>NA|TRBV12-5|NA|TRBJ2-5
CASGLLDRGRAGEETQYF
TGTGCTAGTGGTTTGCTCGACAGGGGAAGAGCGGGGGAGGAGACCCAGTACTTC
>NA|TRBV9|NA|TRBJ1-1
CASSVVGMETEAFF
TGTGCCAGCAGCGTAGTGGGGATGGAGACTGAAGCTTTCTTT
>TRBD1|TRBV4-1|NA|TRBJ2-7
CASSKRGQGDYEQYF
TGCGCCAGCAGCAAACGCGGACAGGGGGATTACGAGCAGTACTTC
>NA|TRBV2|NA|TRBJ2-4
CASSEGHGRPLAKNIQYF
TGTGCCAGCAGTGAGGGACACGGAAGGCCTCTAGCCAAAAACATTCAGTACTTC
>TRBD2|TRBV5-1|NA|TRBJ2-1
CASRVILGTRKYNEQFF
TGCGCCAGCAGGGTCATCCTTGGGACTAGGAAATACAATGAGCAGTTCTTC
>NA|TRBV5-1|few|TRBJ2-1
CASSLIGNEQFF
TGCGCCAGCAGCTTGATAGGAAATGAGCAGTTCTTC
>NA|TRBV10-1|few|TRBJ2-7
CASSEGSYEQYF
TGCGCCAGCAGTGAGGGTTCCTACGAGCAGTACTTC
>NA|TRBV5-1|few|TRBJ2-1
CASSLLTGPSSSYNEQFF
TGCGCCAGCAGCCTCCTGACTGGCCCCAGTAGCTCCTACAATGAGCAGTTCTTC